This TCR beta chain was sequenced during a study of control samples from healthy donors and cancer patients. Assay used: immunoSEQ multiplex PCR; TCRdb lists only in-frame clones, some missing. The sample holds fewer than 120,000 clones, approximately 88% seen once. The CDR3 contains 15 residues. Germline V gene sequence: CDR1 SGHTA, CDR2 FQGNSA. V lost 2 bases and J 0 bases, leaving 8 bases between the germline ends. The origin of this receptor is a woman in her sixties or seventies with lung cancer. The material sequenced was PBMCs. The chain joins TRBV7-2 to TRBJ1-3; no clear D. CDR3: CASSLTGPSGNTIYF. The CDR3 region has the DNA TGTGCCAGCAGCTTAACGGGCCCCTCTGGAAACACCATATATTTT.